The source of this T cell receptor beta chain is a study of technical replicates of blood from several donors. Germline V gives CDR1 MNHEY, CDR2 SMNVEV (reference sequence). The CDR3 consists of 13 residues. V trimming: 7 bases; J trimming: 7 bases; junction bases outside the gene matches: 6. Clones were read by immunoSEQ multiplex PCR, and TCRdb kept only the in-frame ones, dropping some. The sample gives approximately 70,000 clones, 91% of which show up once; 0.37% is in the top ten. Sequencing input: T cells isolated from PBMCs. This chain joins TRBV27 and TRBJ2-1; 8 positions agree with TRBD1. This TCR derives from a human donor in good health. Some clones in this sample may be carry-over from other donors' samples. The CDR3 region is CASTGDRFNEQFF. The CDR3 DNA reads as TGTGCCAGCACCGGGGACAGGTTTAATGAGCAGTTCTTC.